A single sample is the source of the 22 T cell receptor beta chains below, sequenced in a study of shared clonotypes between healthy human individuals. Sequencing was performed with immunoSEQ multiplex PCR; in TCRdb, only in-frame clones are kept and a portion is missing. The data contain nearly 1,000,000 clones, 76% of them singletons. The sequenced sample consisted of memory CD4+ T cells sorted from blood. Subset indicated: CD45RA-negative fraction. The receptors here all came from a man between 18 and 29 years old in good health.

V and J are TRBV28 and TRBJ2-7; TRBD1 matches at 8 bases. The CDR3 loop spans 12 amino acids. Trimming cost V 10 bases and J 5 bases; bases outside gene matches: 7. Germline V CDR1 and CDR2: MDHEN, SYDVKM. The CDR3: CATTDRGNEQYF. The CDR3, as DNA: TGTGCCACCACAGACAGGGGCAACGAGCAGTACTTC.

In its sample, this clone was seen a few times. This sequence joins TRBV5-1 and TRBJ1-1; possibly TRBD1 for D (5 bases). Looked up from germline, CDR1 is SGHRS and CDR2 is YFSETQ. This CDR3 is 15 amino acids long. The V and J ends lost 2 bases and 5 bases respectively, with 16 bases between them. This CDR3 reads CASSFGTRDGTEAFF. The CDR3 DNA reads as TGCGCCAGCAGCTTCGGGACCAGGGATGGGACTGAAGCTTTCTTT.

The table lists this clone with many counts. V is TRBV28 and J is TRBJ1-6, with a weak D call TRBD1 (5 bases). Germline-derived CDR1 and CDR2 are MDHEN and SYDVKM. Trimming took 7 bases from V and 7 from J, leaving 11 bases between them. There are 13 residues in the CDR3. The CDR3 DNA sequence: TGTGCCAGCACCCTTGGGGGGAATTCACCCCTCCACTTT. This translates into CASTLGGNSPLHF. Using reference TRBV28 and TRBJ1-6 for the parts outside the CDR3, the full variable domain is DVKVTQSSRYLVKRTGEKVFLECVQDMDHENMFWYRQDPGLGLRLIYFSYDVKMKEKGDIPEGYSVSREKKERFSLILESASTNQTSMYLCASTLGGNSPLHFGNGTRLTVT.

To note about this clone: Other DNA sequences in the same sample also yield this CDR3. The chain's CDR3 is CASSRQGYSNQPQHF. In DNA form, the CDR3 reads TGTGCCAGCAGTAGACAGGGGTATAGCAATCAGCCCCAGCATTTT. The V and J genes are TRBV2 and TRBJ1-5; 8 bases line up with TRBD1. Looked up from germline, CDR1 is SNHLY and CDR2 is FYNNEI. Trimming at V came to 5 bases and at J to 0 bases, leaving 3 bases not matched to a gene. The CDR3 has 15 amino acids. The variable domain in full, completed from reference TRBV2 and TRBJ1-5, reads EPEVTQTPSHQVTQMGQEVILRCVPISNHLYFYWYRQILGQKVEFLVSFYNNEISEKSEIFDDQFSVERPDGSNFTLKIRSTKLEDSAMYFCASSRQGYSNQPQHFGDGTRLSIL.

This sequence joins TRBV5-1 and TRBJ2-2; perhaps TRBD2 as D (5 bases). This CDR3 is built from 14 residues. Trimming cost V 7 bases and J 1 base, with 11 bases left between them. The germline gives CDR1 SGHRS, CDR2 YFSETQ. This CDR3 reads CASGGLMNTGELFF. The CDR3 DNA reads TGCGCCAGCGGAGGACTGATGAACACCGGGGAGCTGTTTTTT.

V and J are TRBV6-1 and TRBJ1-6; maybe TRBD1 (5 bases). Trimming pared 7 bases from V and 10 bases from J, leaving 14 bases between. The CDR3 consists of 13 residues. Germline assignment: CDR1 MNHNS and CDR2 SASEGT. In nucleotides, the CDR3 is TGTGCCAGCACCAGGGTTAACGAATCACCCCTCCACTTT. This codes for CASTRVNESPLHF.

The chain combines TRBV4-2 with TRBJ2-3, with D possibly being TRBD1 (5 bases). Germline values: CDR1 LGHNA, CDR2 YNFKEQ. The V end was cut by 5 bases, the J end by 0 bases, with 12 bases between. CDR3 size: 15 residues. In DNA, the CDR3 is TGTGCCAGCAGCTTGGACACCTCTAGCACAGATACGCAGTATTTT. It is translated as CASSLDTSSTDTQYF.

The V gene is TRBV29-1, the J gene TRBJ1-2; TRBD1 matches 10 bases. V trimming: 5 bases; J trimming: 7 bases; junction bases outside the gene matches: 7. The length of the CDR3 is 13 residues. The germline CDR1 and CDR2 sequences are SQVTM and ANQGSEA. CDR3 residues: CSVFSTGGGGYTF. The CDR3 DNA sequence: TGCAGCGTTTTTTCGACAGGGGGCGGTGGCTACACCTTC.

This chain links TRBV5-6 with TRBJ1-1; no clear D gene. V lost 4 bases, J lost 4 bases, and 11 bases lay in between. The CDR3 totals 13 residues. The germline CDR1 and CDR2 sequences are SGHDT and YYEEEE. In DNA, the CDR3 is TGTGCCAGCAGCCCCAGAGGGATCACTGAAGCTTTCTTT. It translates to CASSPRGITEAFF.

The V gene is TRBV6-1, the J gene TRBJ1-6; 7 bases fit TRBD1. The ends lost 0 bases at V and 11 bases at J; junction bases unmatched: 10. Germline loops: CDR1 MNHNS, CDR2 SASEGT. There are 16 residues in the CDR3. CDR3 nucleotide sequence: TGTGCCAGCAGTGAAGCTGAGGGGGCGAGTTTCGCACCCCTCCACTTT. Encoded protein: CASSEAEGASFAPLHF.

This clone is a singleton in its sample. The chain carries TRBV9 and TRBJ2-7; D tentatively fits TRBD1 or TRBD2 (6 bases each). The V end lost 4 bases, the J end lost 7 bases, and 24 bases lay between the germline ends. The CDR3 loop spans 16 amino acids. Germline values: CDR1 SGDLS, CDR2 YYNGEE. CDR3: CASSPGAPGPPTEQYF. The CDR3 DNA reads TGTGCCAGCAGCCCGGGGGCCCCGGGACCACCTACTGAGCAGTACTTC.

The chain recombines TRBV6-6 with TRBJ2-7; TRBD1 agrees at 7 bases. The CDR3 has 14 amino acids. V trimming: 0 bases; J trimming: 3 bases; junction bases outside the gene matches: 2. Germline-derived CDR1 and CDR2 are MNHNY and SVGAGI (reference sequence). The CDR3 loop reads CASSYSNRGYEQYF. Written as DNA, the CDR3 is TGTGCCAGCAGTTACTCAAACAGGGGCTACGAGCAGTACTTC.

The chain uses TRBV7-8 and TRBJ2-3; a possible D gene is TRBD1 (5 bases). The CDR3 extends over 16 amino acids. From germline, CDR1 is SGHVS and CDR2 FQNEAQ. Deletions cut 0 bases from V and 6 bases from J, with 16 bases between. The CDR3 nucleotides read TGTGCCAGCAGCTTAGCGCGGCAGGGTTTTACGGATACGCAGTATTTT. Amino acid sequence: CASSLARQGFTDTQYF. Full variable domain (outside the CDR3, taken from reference TRBV7-8 and TRBJ2-3): GAGVSQSPRYKVAKRGQDVALRCDPISGHVSLFWYQQALGQGPEFLTYFQNEAQLDKSGLPSDRFFAERPEGSVSTLKIQRTQQEDSAVYLCASSLARQGFTDTQYFGPGTRLTVL.

The rearrangement uses TRBV10-3 and TRBJ2-2; TRBD1 is a possible D gene (7 bases). This CDR3 region has 15 residues. V lost 2 bases to trimming and J lost 5 bases, with 12 bases between them. The V gene's germline CDR1 is ENHRY and CDR2 SYGVKD. CDR3 residues: CAISETGAGTGELFF. The CDR3 DNA reads as TGTGCCATCAGTGAGACAGGGGCGGGGACCGGGGAGCTGTTTTTT.

On this clone: Other DNA sequences in the sample encode the same CDR3. J is TRBJ2-5 and V is TRBV7-9; maybe TRBD1 (5 bases). V dropped 1 base and J dropped 4 bases, with 7 bases sitting between them. Looked up from germline, CDR1 is SEHNR and CDR2 is FQNEAQ (reference sequence). The CDR3 totals 13 residues. CDR3 DNA: TGTGCCAGCAGCTTAGGCAGGGCAGAGACCCAGTACTTC. Encoded protein: CASSLGRAETQYF.

A single count supports this clone. The genes are TRBV25-1 and TRBJ2-2; TRBD2 is a possible D gene (6 bases). Trimming stripped 4 bases from V and 1 base from J, with 10 bases between. This CDR3 is built from 15 residues. Germline assignment: CDR1 MGHDK and CDR2 SYGVNS. The CDR3 loop is CASSGVGGNTGELFF. The CDR3 DNA is TGTGCCAGCAGTGGTGTGGGAGGGAACACCGGGGAGCTGTTTTTT.

This rearrangement joins TRBV11-2 to TRBJ1-5, with 7 bases matching TRBD1. From germline, CDR1 is SGHAT and CDR2 FQNNGV. CDR3 length: 13 residues. J lost 5 bases, V lost 4 bases, and 2 bases had no gene match. The chain's CDR3 is CASSSQGDQPQHF. The CDR3 DNA reads as TGTGCCAGCAGCTCGCAGGGGGATCAGCCCCAGCATTTT.

The chain recombines TRBV6-5 with TRBJ2-3, with 12 bases identical to TRBD2. This CDR3 is 13 amino acids long. J was trimmed by 10 bases and V by 10 bases; bases with no gene match: 9. In germline, CDR1 is MNHEY, CDR2 SVGAGI. The CDR3 region is CATRLAGEVAQYF. CDR3 nucleotide sequence: TGTGCCACCCGACTAGCGGGAGAGGTCGCGCAGTATTTT.

The chain links TRBV5-8 to TRBJ2-7; D not certain. V was clipped by 1 base and J by 5 bases, with 16 bases between them. This CDR3 contains 15 residues. The germline gives CDR1 SGHTS, CDR2 YDEGEE. In DNA, the CDR3 is TGTGCCAGCAGCTTGTCCGGGTGGGATTCGAACGAGCAGTACTTC. This codes for CASSLSGWDSNEQYF. The complete variable domain, with remaining parts taken from reference TRBV5-8 and TRBJ2-7, reads EAGVTQSPTHLIKTRGQQATLRCSPISGHTSVYWYQQALGLGLQFLLWYDEGEERNRGNFPPRFSGRQFPNYSSELNVNALELEDSALYLCASSLSGWDSNEQYFGPGTRLTVT.

This chain joins TRBV7-2 and TRBJ2-2; TRBD1 aligns across 9 bases. Trimming took 5 bases from V and 11 from J; bases not matched to a gene: 15. The germline V gene encodes CDR1 SGHTA and CDR2 FQGNSA. The CDR3 has 16 residues. The CDR3, as DNA: TGTGCCAGCAGCCCAGGTGTGGGACAGGGTTTTGGAGAGCTGTTTTTT. This sequence encodes CASSPGVGQGFGELFF.

This clone was detected a few times. This chain connects TRBV30 to TRBJ1-1; possible D gene TRBD1, 5 bases. This CDR3 has 12 amino acids. With 4 bases removed from V and 3 bases from J, the gap between germline ends came to 9 bases. Germline assignment: CDR1 GTSNPN and CDR2 SVGIG (reference sequence). This chain's CDR3 is CAWTGLDTEAFF. The CDR3 nucleotides are TGTGCCTGGACAGGGCTGGACACTGAAGCTTTCTTT.

This clone was recorded a few times. Other DNA sequences in this sample translate to the same CDR3. The chain uses TRBV6-1 and TRBJ2-7; 7 nucleotides line up with TRBD2. The CDR3 length is 13 residues. Per the germline V gene, CDR1 is MNHNS and CDR2 is SASEGT. Unmatched junction bases numbered 5, after V lost 3 bases and J lost 6 bases. CDR3 region: CASSEVGGIEQYF. Here the CDR3 DNA reads TGTGCCAGCAGTGAGGTCGGGGGGATCGAGCAGTACTTC.